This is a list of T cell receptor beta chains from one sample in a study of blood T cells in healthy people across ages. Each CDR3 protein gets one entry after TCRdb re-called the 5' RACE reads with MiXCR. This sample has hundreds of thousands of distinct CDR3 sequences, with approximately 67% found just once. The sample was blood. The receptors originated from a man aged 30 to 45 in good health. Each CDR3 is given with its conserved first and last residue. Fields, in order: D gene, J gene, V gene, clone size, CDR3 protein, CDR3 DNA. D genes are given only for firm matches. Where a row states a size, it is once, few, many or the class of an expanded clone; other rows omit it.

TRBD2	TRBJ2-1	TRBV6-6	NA	CASSRGGTYNEQFF	TGTGCCAGCAGTCGGGGGGGAACCTACAATGAGCAGTTCTTC
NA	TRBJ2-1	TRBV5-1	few	CASSLGVFADYNEQFF	TGCGCCAGCAGCTTGGGAGTCTTTGCAGACTACAATGAGCAGTTCTTC
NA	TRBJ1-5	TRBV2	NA	CASRVRNSNQPQHF	TGTGCCAGCAGGGTGAGAAATAGCAATCAGCCCCAGCATTTT
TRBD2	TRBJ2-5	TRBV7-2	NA	CASTTWRSGVGETQYF	TGTGCCAGCACCACCTGGCGGAGCGGGGTTGGGGAGACCCAGTACTTC
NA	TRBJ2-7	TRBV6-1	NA	CASSDGEGTQYEQYF	TGTGCCAGCAGTGATGGCGAGGGAACCCAATACGAGCAGTACTTC
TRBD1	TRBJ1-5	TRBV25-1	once	CASSPLGGTGDNQPQHF	TGTGCCAGCAGTCCTCTCGGCGGGACAGGAGACAATCAGCCCCAGCATTTT
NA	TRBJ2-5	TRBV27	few	CASSLGGDETQYF	TGTGCCAGCAGCCTAGGTGGGGACGAGACCCAGTACTTC
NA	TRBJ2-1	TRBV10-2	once	CASSEFVSYNEQFF	TGCGCCAGCAGTGAGTTTGTCAGCTACAATGAGCAGTTCTTC
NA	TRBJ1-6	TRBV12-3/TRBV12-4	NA	CASSPGLLRVNSPLHF	TGTGCCAGCAGTCCCGGCCTACTCCGTGTTAATTCACCCCTCCACTTT
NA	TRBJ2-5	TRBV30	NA	CASLGSSRSGTQYF	TGTGCCTCTCTGGGCAGTTCCCGGAGCGGGACCCAGTACTTC
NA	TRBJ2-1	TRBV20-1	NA	CSARRRGGNEQFF	TGCAGTGCTAGACGACGGGGCGGCAATGAGCAGTTCTTC
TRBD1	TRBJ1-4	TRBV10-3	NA	CAVNRGQNEKLFF	TGTGCCGTTAACAGGGGGCAAAATGAAAAACTGTTTTTT
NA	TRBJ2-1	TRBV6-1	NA	CASSDPGLTVEQFF	TGTGCCAGCAGTGACCCAGGGCTAACCGTTGAGCAGTTCTTC
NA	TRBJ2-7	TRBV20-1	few	CSASSIYEQYF	TGCAGTGCTAGTAGTATCTACGAGCAGTACTTC
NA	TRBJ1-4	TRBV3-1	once	CASSREGVEKLFF	TGTGCCAGCAGCCGAGAGGGAGTTGAAAAACTGTTTTTT
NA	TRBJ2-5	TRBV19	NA	CASTSGETQYF	TGTGCCAGTACCTCGGGGGAGACCCAGTACTTC